A selection of T cell receptor beta chains follows, all from one sample in a study of immune cell composition in non-small cell lung cancer. TCRdb's copy holds only in-frame clones and misses some; the assay was immunoSEQ multiplex PCR. Of roughly 8,700 clones listed, around 67% are singletons. What was sequenced was non-adjacent lung tissue. Receptors originate from a human donor with non-small cell lung cancer. The CDR3 runs from the conserved cysteine through the conserved F or W. The D gene is left open where the match is weak. Size tells how often a clone was seen (once, few, many) or the class of an expanded clone, and some rows leave it out.

>TRBJ1-5|NA|12|once|TRBV2
TGTGCCAGCAGTGGGGGAGGTCAGCCCCAGCATTTT
CASSGGGQPQHF
>TRBJ1-2|NA|12|NA|TRBV7-2
TGTGCCAGTTCAGAGGCTAACTATGGCTACACCTTC
CASSEANYGYTF
>TRBJ1-5|TRBD1|16|NA|TRBV9
TGTGCCAGCAGCTCCACTCAGGGGGCTGACAATCAGCCCCAGCATTTT
CASSSTQGADNQPQHF
>TRBJ1-2|TRBD1|15|NA|TRBV6-1
TGTGCCAGCAGTGATATAATCAGGGGGAAAGATGGCTACACCTTC
CASSDIIRGKDGYTF
>TRBJ1-3|NA|13|NA|TRBV6-5
TGTGCCAGCAGGGGGGGCTCTGGAAACACCATATATTTT
CASRGGSGNTIYF
>TRBJ2-5|NA|14|once|TRBV4-3
TGCGCCAGCAGCCAAGATGTAACTCGAGAGACCCAGTACTTC
CASSQDVTRETQYF
>TRBJ2-1|NA|15|once|TRBV27
TGTGCCAGCAGTTTAATAGGTTTCGGAGTTGATGAGCAGTTCTTC
CASSLIGFGVDEQFF
>TRBJ1-5|NA|14|NA|TRBV7-2
TGTGCCAGCAGCTTATACAGGACAAATCAGCCCCAGCATTTT
CASSLYRTNQPQHF
>TRBJ2-7|NA|14|once|TRBV10-1
TGCGCCAGCAGTGAGTCCAGGGATTCCTACGAGCAGTACTTC
CASSESRDSYEQYF
>TRBJ1-1|NA|15|NA|TRBV7-6
TGTGCCAGCAGCTTATCCGAGGGAGGCAACACTGAAGCTTTCTTT
CASSLSEGGNTEAFF
>TRBJ2-7|NA|15|NA|TRBV9
TGTGCCAGCAGCGGACCTCTAGTGACGCTGGTAGAGCAGTACTTC
CASSGPLVTLVEQYF
>TRBJ1-5|NA|13|few|TRBV6-5
TGTGCCAGCAGTTCACGGTTCAATCAGCCCCAGCATTTT
CASSSRFNQPQHF
>TRBJ2-7|NA|13|NA|TRBV4-1
TGCGCCAGCAGTCGACGGGACTCCTACGAGCAGTACTTC
CASSRRDSYEQYF
>TRBJ2-2|TRBD2|17|few|TRBV25-1
TGTGCCAGCAGTGAGGAGCGGGGGGTCTGGAACACCGGGGAGCTGTTTTTT
CASSEERGVWNTGELFF
>TRBJ2-2|NA|18|NA|TRBV12-2
TGTGCAAGTCGCGCTCCCGAAGACAGGGCTCGGGACACCGGGGAGCTGTTTTTT
CASRAPEDRARDTGELFF
>TRBJ1-1|TRBD1|16|NA|TRBV5-8
TGTGCCAGCAGCTCTAGGACAGGGGTGAAGGGCACTGAAGCTTTCTTT
CASSSRTGVKGTEAFF